This T cell receptor beta chain was recorded in a study of blood T cell repertoires in COVID-19. For the study at large: The analysed material was cDNA or gDNA that came from T cells, B-cell-depleted T cells, or PBMCs.

How the authors handled the data: Nucleated cell counts were estimated from reference gene primer amplification. Here immunoSEQ multiplex PCR was the method, and the copy in TCRdb shows in-frame clones only, minus some. The DNA gave D and trimming, while V, J and clone size come from that table. The sample has about 29,000 clones; around 90% are singletons. CDR3 length: 16 amino acids. The V gene lost 5 bases and the J gene lost 4 bases, with 18 bases spanning the gap. The V gene's germline CDR1 is MNHEY and CDR2 SVGEGT. This clone was observed once. This receptor was taken from a man between 65 and 85 years old with active COVID-19. The sample taken for sequencing was peripheral blood. The chain is built from TRBV6-2 or TRBV6-3 and TRBJ2-1; a possible D gene is TRBD2 (5 bases). The CDR3 coding sequence is TGTGCCAGCAGTAACACGGGAAGAAACCTTTACAATGAGCAGTTCTTC. Amino acids: CASSNTGRNLYNEQFF.